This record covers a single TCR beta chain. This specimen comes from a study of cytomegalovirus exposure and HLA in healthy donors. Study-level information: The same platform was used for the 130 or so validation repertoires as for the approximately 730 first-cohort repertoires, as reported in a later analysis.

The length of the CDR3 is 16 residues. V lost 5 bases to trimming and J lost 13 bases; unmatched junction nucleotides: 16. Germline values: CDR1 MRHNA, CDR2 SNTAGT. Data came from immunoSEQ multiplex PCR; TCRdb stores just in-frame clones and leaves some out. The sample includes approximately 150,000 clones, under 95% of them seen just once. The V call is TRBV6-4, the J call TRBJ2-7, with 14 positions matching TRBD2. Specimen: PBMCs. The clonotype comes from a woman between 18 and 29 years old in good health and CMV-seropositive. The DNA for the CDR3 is TGTGCCAGCAGTCCTCCCCGGACTAGCGGGAGGTCCCGGAGATACTTC. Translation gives CASSPPRTSGRSRRYF.